Reported below is one T cell receptor beta chain. Antigen specificity is unknown. The source of the sample is a study of T-cell reconstitution after alpha-beta-depleted transplantation in children. Study-wide findings and caveats: Several hundred rapidly expanded clones from non-depleted graft cells reportedly supplied alpha-beta T cells about two months post-transplant.

The TCRbeta library incorporated unique molecular identifiers. In TCRdb, the PCR reads were re-called with MiXCR into one record per CDR3 protein. The sample carries 250,000 to 400,000 distinct CDR3 sequences, around 20% recorded once. The source of this sequence is a male patient aged 10 to 17 who had a stem cell transplant for acute lymphoblastic leukemia, so the T cells may come from the graft donor. The sequences come from PBMCs, mostly from graft donor cells, collected 180 days after TCRalphabeta/CD19-depleted stem cell transplant.

In DNA form, the CDR3 reads TGTGCCAGCAGCTTAAGGTCGGGATACAATGAGCAGTTCTTC. Amino acid sequence: CASSLRSGYNEQFF. The gene calls are TRBV7-3 and TRBJ2-1, with D maybe TRBD2 (5 bases). Deletions cut 1 base from V and 4 bases from J, with 8 bases between. CDR3 length equals 14 residues. Per germline, CDR1 SGHTA and CDR2 FQGTGA.